The rows below give T cell receptor beta chains drawn from one sample of a study of lymphopenia after photon versus proton radiotherapy. The repertoire was sequenced with immunoSEQ multiplex PCR; TCRdb's copy has only in-frame clones and lacks some. There are about 16,000 clones in the sample; around 86% occur only once, and 9.5% to 13% lies in the top ten. The sequences come from peripheral blood, collected from a patient treated with proton-based radiotherapy. The receptors stem from a man aged 70-80 years with pancreatic cancer. CDR3s leave out the opening cysteine and the closing phenylalanine or tryptophan.

j_call: TRBJ1-4; cdr3_length: 15; v_call: TRBV28; cdr3_aa: ASSLRRGDVANEKLF
j_call: TRBJ1-2; cdr3_length: 12; v_call: TRBV28; cdr3_aa: ASRSGTGVAGYT
j_call: TRBJ2-2; cdr3_length: 12; v_call: TRBV11-3; cdr3_aa: ASSSTTRTGELF
j_call: TRBJ1-3; cdr3_length: 11; v_call: TRBV30; cdr3_aa: AWGQTQGNTIY
j_call: TRBJ2-3; cdr3_length: 14; v_call: TRBV5-1; cdr3_aa: ASSLGGGGYTDTQY
j_call: TRBJ2-7; cdr3_length: 12; v_call: TRBV9; cdr3_aa: ASSVVPSSYEQY
j_call: TRBJ1-2; cdr3_length: 12; v_call: TRBV30; cdr3_aa: AWSVLGENYGYT
j_call: TRBJ1-5; cdr3_length: 11; v_call: TRBV6-6; cdr3_aa: ASSYSRDQPQH
j_call: TRBJ1-2; cdr3_length: 13; v_call: TRBV9; cdr3_aa: ASSPQYGVKYGYT
j_call: TRBJ1-4; cdr3_length: 14; v_call: TRBV5-1; cdr3_aa: ASSSRDRTTNEKLF
j_call: TRBJ2-7; cdr3_length: 11; v_call: TRBV6-5; cdr3_aa: ASSYGTTYEQY
j_call: TRBJ1-4; cdr3_length: 14; v_call: TRBV4-1; cdr3_aa: ASSQAGQRANEKLF
j_call: TRBJ2-5; cdr3_length: 12; v_call: TRBV7-6; cdr3_aa: ASSRDREIATQY
j_call: TRBJ2-5; cdr3_length: 12; v_call: TRBV6-5; cdr3_aa: ASTNAPLQETQY
j_call: TRBJ1-1; cdr3_length: 11; v_call: TRBV19; cdr3_aa: ASRPSGQPEAF
j_call: TRBJ2-5; cdr3_length: 11; v_call: TRBV19; cdr3_aa: ASSHSGAETQY
j_call: TRBJ2-1; cdr3_length: 13; v_call: TRBV19; cdr3_aa: ASRNLAGGSNEQF
j_call: TRBJ1-2; cdr3_length: 12; v_call: TRBV6-1; cdr3_aa: ASSEGSKGKGYT
j_call: TRBJ2-7; cdr3_length: 12; v_call: TRBV4-1; cdr3_aa: ASSPGSGYYEQY
j_call: TRBJ1-1; cdr3_length: 12; v_call: TRBV5-5; cdr3_aa: ASSLQGIWTEAF
j_call: TRBJ2-1; cdr3_length: 14; v_call: TRBV5-1; cdr3_aa: ASSLALAVPYNEQF
j_call: TRBJ2-7; cdr3_length: 13; v_call: TRBV18; cdr3_aa: ASSPLQGSSYEQY
j_call: TRBJ1-2; cdr3_length: 10; v_call: TRBV19; cdr3_aa: ASSMGDYGYT
j_call: TRBJ1-2; cdr3_length: 15; v_call: TRBV29-1; cdr3_aa: SVAKLGPGQGAWGYT
j_call: TRBJ1-2; cdr3_length: 13; v_call: TRBV6-5; cdr3_aa: ASSYTTGTNYGYT
j_call: TRBJ2-1; cdr3_length: 13; v_call: TRBV18; cdr3_aa: ASSPLAGESNEQF
j_call: TRBJ2-6; cdr3_length: 11; v_call: TRBV7-9; cdr3_aa: ASSFGGANVLT
j_call: TRBJ1-1; cdr3_length: 12; v_call: TRBV5-1; cdr3_aa: ASSLAQGNTEAF
j_call: TRBJ2-5; cdr3_length: 13; v_call: TRBV28; cdr3_aa: ASSPAGPTGETQY
j_call: TRBJ2-7; cdr3_length: 11; v_call: TRBV2; cdr3_aa: ASRDRGGPEQY
j_call: TRBJ1-6; cdr3_length: 13; v_call: TRBV7-9; cdr3_aa: ASSLATGTNSPLH
j_call: TRBJ1-4; cdr3_length: 14; v_call: TRBV5-4; cdr3_aa: ASSAGTVATNEKLF
j_call: TRBJ1-2; cdr3_length: 12; v_call: TRBV28; cdr3_aa: ASSFPGTGVGYT
j_call: TRBJ2-5; cdr3_length: 14; v_call: TRBV5-4; cdr3_aa: ASSLILGTSQETQY
j_call: TRBJ2-1; cdr3_length: 11; v_call: TRBV7-7; cdr3_aa: ASSLGPYNEQF
j_call: TRBJ1-1; cdr3_length: 13; v_call: TRBV6-5; cdr3_aa: ASIKDWSGNTEAF
j_call: TRBJ2-5; cdr3_length: 12; v_call: TRBV6-5; cdr3_aa: ASSPQGRVETQY
j_call: TRBJ1-1; cdr3_length: 12; v_call: TRBV5-1; cdr3_aa: ASTLTSGGNEAF
j_call: TRBJ2-5; cdr3_length: 13; v_call: TRBV19; cdr3_aa: ASSMGTSGEETQY
j_call: TRBJ1-1; cdr3_length: 9; v_call: TRBV27; cdr3_aa: ASSTGGRAF
j_call: TRBJ2-2; cdr3_length: 12; v_call: TRBV7-9; cdr3_aa: ASSHYTDREELF
j_call: TRBJ2-7; cdr3_length: 12; v_call: TRBV5-1; cdr3_aa: ASCQSPGESEQY
j_call: TRBJ2-1; cdr3_length: 13; v_call: TRBV30; cdr3_aa: AWSRGGRKYNEQF
j_call: TRBJ1-1; cdr3_length: 14; v_call: TRBV5-1; cdr3_aa: ASSLAVGQGTAEAF
j_call: TRBJ1-5; cdr3_length: 14; v_call: TRBV19; cdr3_aa: ASSMGTTGRNQPQH
j_call: TRBJ2-2; cdr3_length: 12; v_call: TRBV15; cdr3_aa: ATSRDSVTGELF
j_call: TRBJ1-4; cdr3_length: 12; v_call: TRBV14; cdr3_aa: ASSQDTTNEKLF
j_call: TRBJ1-2; cdr3_length: 14; v_call: TRBV13; cdr3_aa: ASSKPPGASNYGYT
j_call: TRBJ2-1; cdr3_length: 11; v_call: TRBV16; cdr3_aa: ASSQFSNTEQF
j_call: TRBJ1-1; cdr3_length: 11; v_call: TRBV30; cdr3_aa: AWSVSRNTEAF
j_call: TRBJ1-5; cdr3_length: 11; v_call: TRBV2; cdr3_aa: ASRTVANQPQH
j_call: TRBJ2-1; cdr3_length: 15; v_call: TRBV7-9; cdr3_aa: ASSPRGGLASGNEQF